The 13 T cell receptor beta chains below all came from one sample that was sequenced in a study of blood T cell repertoires in COVID-19. Clones were sequenced by immunoSEQ multiplex PCR, and TCRdb holds only the in-frame ones, with some missing. The sample carries 200,000 to 300,000 clones, 75% to 90% recorded once. Sequences were obtained from peripheral blood. The receptor set was obtained from a woman in her twenties or thirties who had recovered from COVID-19.

The chain couples TRBV5-5 to TRBJ2-7; TRBD2 agrees at 8 bases. Losses at the gene ends were 1 base for V and 3 bases for J; bases not matched to a gene: 6. The CDR3 loop spans 15 amino acids. The germline gives CDR1 SGHKS, CDR2 YYEKEE (reference sequence). The CDR3 region is CASSLFAGGVYEQYF. The DNA of the CDR3 is TGTGCCAGCAGCTTGTTCGCGGGGGGCGTCTACGAGCAGTACTTC.

This clone was counted a single time. V gene TRBV12-3 or TRBV12-4 combines with J gene TRBJ1-1, with unresolved D. The ends were cut back, 3 bases at V and 8 bases at J, with 13 bases in the middle. The CDR3 consists of 13 residues. The CDR3 nucleotides are TGTGCCAGCAGTTTCGAGGGTTTTGCGGAAGCTTTCTTT. Protein: CASSFEGFAEAFF.

CDR3: CASAFDGTSTDTQYF. The CDR3 DNA sequence: TGTGCCAGCGCCTTCGACGGGACAAGCACAGATACGCAGTATTTT. The chain employs TRBV5-4 and TRBJ2-3; tentative D call: TRBD1 (6 bases). The germline V and J ends were trimmed by 7 bases and 0 bases, with 15 bases remaining between them. Germline lookup yields CDR1 SGHNT and CDR2 YYREEE (reference sequence). This CDR3 is built from 15 residues.

This chain links TRBV19 with TRBJ2-3; tentatively, D is TRBD2 (7 bases). Trimming left V 10 bases short and J 0 bases short, with 20 bases between. CDR1 and CDR2 (germline): LNHDA, SQIVND (reference sequence). This CDR3 is built from 16 residues. CDR3 nucleotide sequence: TGTGCCACAGGCGACAGGCGGCGGGAGAGCACAGATACGCAGTATTTT. It specifies CATGDRRRESTDTQYF. Based on the CDR3 plus reference TRBV19 and TRBJ2-3, the full variable domain is DGGITQSPKYLFRKEGQNVTLSCEQNLNHDAMYWYRQDPGQGLRLIYYSQIVNDFQKGDIAEGYSVSREKKESFPLTVTSAQKNPTAFYLCATGDRRRESTDTQYFGPGTRLTVL.

The rearrangement links TRBV4-1 to TRBJ2-3; TRBD2 aligns across 16 bases. The ends lost 2 bases at V and 3 bases at J; junction bases unmatched: 5. The CDR3 runs to 18 residues. CDR1 and CDR2 (germline): MGHRA, YSYEKL. CDR3 protein: CASSQIGTSGGATDTQYF. In nucleotides, the CDR3 is TGCGCCAGCAGCCAAATAGGGACTAGCGGGGGGGCAACAGATACGCAGTATTTT.

This clone was counted once. The chain employs TRBV5-1 and TRBJ1-1; unclear D gene. Trimming stripped 6 bases from V and 4 bases from J, with 19 bases between. Per the germline V gene, CDR1 is SGHRS and CDR2 is YFSETQ. This CDR3 has 15 amino acids. The DNA for the CDR3 is TGCGCCAGCACCCCGAACATGGGAGAGAGCACTGAAGCTTTCTTT. Amino acids: CASTPNMGESTEAFF.

The chain has TRBV25-1 and TRBJ2-3, with a possible D match to TRBD2 (7 bases). Germline values: CDR1 MGHDK, CDR2 SYGVNS. The V gene lost 9 bases and the J gene lost 3 bases, with 16 bases spanning the gap. The CDR3 is made up of 14 amino acids. The CDR3 loop is CASTWGGATDTQYF. CDR3 nucleotide sequence: TGTGCCAGTACTTGGGGGGGCGCAACAGATACGCAGTATTTT.

This clone was detected only once. The chain combines TRBV5-4 with TRBJ1-2; weak D call: TRBD1 (6 bases). CDR3 length: 13 amino acids. V lost 4 bases, J lost 4 bases, and 11 bases lay in between. Germline assignment: CDR1 SGHNT and CDR2 YYREEE (reference sequence). The CDR3: CASSLDSSYGYTF. As DNA, the CDR3 is TGTGCCAGCAGCCTGGACAGCTCCTATGGCTACACCTTC.

This clone came up a few times. As DNA, the CDR3 is TGTGCCAGCTCACCCTTCGAGAACTATGGCTACACCTTC. Amino acid sequence: CASSPFENYGYTF. J is TRBJ1-2 and V is TRBV18; D uncertain. V was cut by 3 bases and J by 2 bases, with 7 bases left in between. Germline assignment: CDR1 KGHSH and CDR2 LQKENI. The CDR3 has 13 residues.

This clone has only a few counts. This chain links TRBV5-4 with TRBJ1-1, with no clear D. V was cut by 1 base and J by 6 bases, with 13 bases left in between. This CDR3 spans 14 amino acids. CDR1 and CDR2 (germline): SGHNT, YYREEE (reference sequence). The CDR3 sequence: CASSLRTGYAEAFF. Written as DNA, the CDR3 is TGTGCCAGCAGCTTGAGGACGGGGTATGCTGAAGCTTTCTTT. Looking up the rest from reference TRBV5-4 and TRBJ1-1 gives the full variable domain: ETGVTQSPTHLIKTRGQQVTLRCSSQSGHNTVSWYQQALGQGPQFIFQYYREEENGRGNFPPRFSGLQFPNYSSELNVNALELDDSALYLCASSLRTGYAEAFFGQGTRLTVV.

The chain couples TRBV18 to TRBJ2-4; D is unclear. Trimming left V 3 bases short and J 0 bases short, with 18 bases between. Germline values: CDR1 KGHSH, CDR2 LQKENI. This CDR3 has 18 amino acids. The CDR3 here is CASSPPSTDPIAKNIQYF. For the CDR3, the DNA is TGTGCCAGCTCACCCCCTTCGACTGACCCTATAGCCAAAAACATTCAGTACTTC.

The chain links TRBV9 to TRBJ1-1; D gene uncertain. CDR3 length: 14 residues. The germline V and J ends were trimmed by 4 bases and 4 bases, with 14 bases remaining between them. From germline, CDR1 is SGDLS and CDR2 YYNGEE. CDR3 sequence (DNA): TGTGCCAGCAGCTCAGAGGTGAGGAGCACTGAAGCTTTCTTT. Protein: CASSSEVRSTEAFF.

The V call is TRBV18, the J call TRBJ1-1; D is possibly TRBD1 (5 bases). The CDR3 is 16 residues long. Deletions cut 1 base from V and 3 bases from J, with 15 bases between. Germline CDR1 KGHSH, CDR2 LQKENI. This CDR3 reads CASSPRGVVGHTEAFF. CDR3 nucleotides: TGTGCCAGCTCACCACGGGGGGTGGTGGGTCACACTGAAGCTTTCTTT.